This is a list of T cell receptor beta chains from one sample in a study of T cells in Graves' hyperthyroidism and ophthalmopathy. TCRdb reprocessed the multiplex PCR reads with MiXCR, giving one entry per CDR3 protein. The data contain about 720,000 distinct CDR3 sequences, around 20% of them seen just once; the ten biggest clones take up over 15%. The source material was blood. Receptors originate from a woman in her 50s with Graves' hyperthyroidism that later progressed to Graves' ophthalmopathy. The conserved cysteine and the conserved F or W are not part of the CDR3 here. The order of the fields is J gene, D gene, V gene, CDR3 protein. D genes are given only for firm matches.

TRBJ1-5 TRBD1 TRBV12-3/TRBV12-4 ASSPGQGAGSNQPQH
TRBJ1-6 TRBD1 TRBV2 ASSQGQGHNSPLH
TRBJ2-7 NA TRBV20-1 SARVGGSSYEQY
TRBJ2-3 TRBD2 TRBV25-1 ASSDPAGVADTQY
TRBJ1-1 NA TRBV20-1 SAPDRGVLGTEAF
TRBJ1-1 TRBD1 TRBV19 ASSLQGDGNTEAF
TRBJ2-7 NA TRBV6-5 ASSYSRLSEQY
TRBJ1-2 TRBD1 TRBV19 AARDRGHGYT
TRBJ1-2 NA TRBV11-1 ASSLASGETRGYT
TRBJ1-1 NA TRBV7-9 ASRALGVLNTEAF
TRBJ2-7 NA TRBV20-1 SAHPPAASYEQY
TRBJ2-5 TRBD2 TRBV6-2/TRBV6-3 ASRRTSGGQETQY
TRBJ2-6 NA TRBV20-1 SARDAGTAGANVLT
TRBJ1-5 NA TRBV20-1 SAGLVTSGPQH
TRBJ2-1 NA TRBV18 ASSPLLDNEQF
TRBJ1-2 NA TRBV5-6 ASSYLQGWADGYT
TRBJ2-3 NA TRBV6-2/TRBV6-3 ASSYSEIPSTDTQY
TRBJ2-3 TRBD2 TRBV6-2/TRBV6-3 ASMAGGERDTQY
TRBJ2-7 NA TRBV11-2 ASSSLYSYEQY
TRBJ2-1 TRBD2 TRBV12-3/TRBV12-4 ASSVGTSGINEQF
TRBJ2-7 NA TRBV30 ASGDDSYEQY
TRBJ1-2 TRBD1 TRBV5-1 ASSPRGWDRVNYGYT
TRBJ1-2 NA TRBV14 ASSPAGTVVYGYT
TRBJ1-6 NA TRBV4-1 ASSPVRRQDSPLH
TRBJ2-1 NA TRBV27 ASSFGSFSSYNEQF
TRBJ2-7 NA TRBV28 ASKNRIEYEQY
TRBJ2-7 TRBD2 TRBV5-4 ASSISSGTYEQY
TRBJ1-1 NA TRBV3-1 ASSPRYTGPNTEAF
TRBJ1-6 NA TRBV9 ASSAGTNSPLH
TRBJ2-7 TRBD1 TRBV20-1 SASIGRDRGFYEQY
TRBJ2-5 TRBD2 TRBV4-1 ASSQDLAENLAGRGYQETQY
TRBJ1-4 TRBD1 TRBV27 ASSVLDRGGEKLF
TRBJ2-5 NA TRBV12-3/TRBV12-4 ASSEAVVEEETQY
TRBJ1-2 NA TRBV6-1 ASSTTGGGGYGYT
TRBJ2-3 TRBD1 TRBV7-9 ASSRGTVYTDTQY
TRBJ1-2 NA TRBV3-1 ASSQVEQGST
TRBJ2-2 NA TRBV5-1 ASSLLAVGTGELF
TRBJ2-7 NA TRBV7-6 ASSPGADSFYEQY
TRBJ1-1 NA TRBV30 AWSQGSVNEAF
TRBJ2-3 NA TRBV5-4 ASRSETGRTDTQY
TRBJ2-7 NA TRBV15 ATSSGTSGGLSEQY
TRBJ1-3 TRBD1 TRBV4-1 ASSQVAGGRSGNTIY
TRBJ2-3 TRBD2 TRBV6-1 ASSYGLAGGPSTDTQY
TRBJ2-1 TRBD1 TRBV11-3 ASSAGTGINEQF
TRBJ2-3 TRBD2 TRBV19 ASSIGSGGPSTDTQY
TRBJ2-1 NA TRBV27 ASSNTGPGLFEQF
TRBJ1-1 TRBD1 TRBV2 ASSQQGMDPEAF
TRBJ2-1 TRBD1 TRBV5-1 ASARDRGWNEQF
TRBJ1-1 NA TRBV5-1 ASSFEHAEAF
TRBJ1-1 NA TRBV6-1 ASSADSTVNTEAF
TRBJ2-1 TRBD2 TRBV12-3/TRBV12-4 ASRVSGGARNEQF
TRBJ2-2 TRBD1 TRBV5-6 ASSLGQGDTGELF
TRBJ1-1 NA TRBV18 ASSPKTIGMMANTEAF
TRBJ2-3 TRBD1 TRBV7-9 ASSFGTGGLRTDTQY
TRBJ1-1 NA TRBV6-1 ASSETGYTEAF